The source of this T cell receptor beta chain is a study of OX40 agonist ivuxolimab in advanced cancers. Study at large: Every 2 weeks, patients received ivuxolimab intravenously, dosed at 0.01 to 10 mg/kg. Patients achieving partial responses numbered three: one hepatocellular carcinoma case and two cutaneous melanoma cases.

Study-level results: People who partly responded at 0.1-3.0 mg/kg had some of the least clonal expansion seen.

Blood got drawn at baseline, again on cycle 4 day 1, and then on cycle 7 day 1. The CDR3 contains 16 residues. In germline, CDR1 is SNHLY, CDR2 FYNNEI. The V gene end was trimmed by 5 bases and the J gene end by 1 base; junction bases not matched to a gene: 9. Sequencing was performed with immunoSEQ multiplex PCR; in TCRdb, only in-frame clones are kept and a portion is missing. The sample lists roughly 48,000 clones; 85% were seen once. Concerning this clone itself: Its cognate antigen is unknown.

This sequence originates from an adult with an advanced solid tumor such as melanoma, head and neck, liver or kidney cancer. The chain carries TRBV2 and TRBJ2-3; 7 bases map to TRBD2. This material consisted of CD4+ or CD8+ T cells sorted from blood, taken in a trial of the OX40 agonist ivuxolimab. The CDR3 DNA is TGTGCCAGCAGTCCTTTTCTCACTAGCGGCACAGATACGCAGTATTTT. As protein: CASSPFLTSGTDTQYF.